This T cell receptor (beta chain) was documented in a study of blood T cell repertoires in COVID-19. Overall study context: Acute and convalescent COVID-19 samples came from the United States, Italy and Spain. T cells, B-cell-depleted T cells, or PBMCs supplied cDNA or gDNA.

V gave up 8 bases and J gave up 7 bases, with 15 bases separating them. The CDR3 has 13 residues. CDR1 and CDR2 (germline): ENHRY, SYGVKD. Per the original data handling: Reference gene primer amplification in the assay estimated nucleated cell counts. Generated by immunoSEQ multiplex PCR, the TCRdb table keeps only in-frame clones and is missing some. Clone size and the V and J calls come from that table; the DNA yielded D and trimming. Of approximately 300,000 clones listed, roughly 90% are singletons. The V call is TRBV10-3, the J call TRBJ2-1; D perhaps matches TRBD2 (7 bases). Sequencing was carried out using peripheral blood. This clonotype was sampled from a woman between 50 and 59 years old with active or convalescent COVID-19. CDR3 region: CAIQRGGGNEQFF. Written as DNA, the CDR3 is TGTGCCATCCAAAGGGGGGGAGGGAATGAGCAGTTCTTC.